This T cell receptor (beta chain) was retrieved from a study of T cell repertoires in cytomegalovirus infection. TCRdb re-called the reads through MiXCR, storing one row per CDR3 protein. The sample contains fewer than 1,000,000 distinct CDR3 sequences, around 29% of which appear only once. Worth noting for this clonotype: What it recognizes is unknown.

Trimming removed 3 bases from V and 0 bases from J, with 12 bases in between. CDR1 and CDR2 from the germline V gene are SGHDN and FVKESK. The CDR3 runs 16 residues. Sample: cultured CD8+ T cells from PBMCs, taken from culture after CMV antigen stimulation. The clonotype was recovered from a human donor in good health (CMV status not recorded). Some clones in this sample may be carry-over from other donors' samples. The chain uses TRBV14 and TRBJ2-1; no clear D gene. CDR3 in DNA: TGTGCCAGCAGCCAGCCCGAGTGGGGCTCCTACAATGAGCAGTTCTTC. It specifies CASSQPEWGSYNEQFF.